Following are 29 T cell receptor beta chains from one sample sequenced in a study of T cell responses to AZD1222 COVID-19 vaccine. Clones were read by immunoSEQ multiplex PCR, and TCRdb kept only the in-frame ones, dropping some. Among roughly 150,000 clones listed, just under 95% were seen once. This material consisted of peripheral blood, taken on day 0 of AZD1222 vaccination. The receptors stem from an adult in good health.

The genes are TRBV19 and TRBJ1-5, with D tentatively TRBD1 (6 bases). CDR3 length: 14 residues. The V end was cut by 6 bases, the J end by 4 bases, with 13 bases between. The germline gives CDR1 LNHDA, CDR2 SQIVND (reference sequence). The CDR3 nucleotides are TGTGCCAGTAGCCGGGGGCGACGAAATCAGCCCCAGCATTTT. Protein: CASSRGRRNQPQHF.

The chain links TRBV19 to TRBJ2-3, with 7 bases lining up with TRBD1. The CDR3 has 15 amino acids. The V gene end was trimmed by 1 base and the J gene end by 1 base; junction bases not matched to a gene: 2. Germline V gives CDR1 LNHDA, CDR2 SQIVND (reference sequence). The CDR3 bases are TGTGCCAGTAGTATAGCGAGGGGGCGCACAGATACGCAGTATTTT. Translating it yields CASSIARGRTDTQYF. Supplemented by reference TRBV19 and TRBJ2-3, the full variable domain reads DGGITQSPKYLFRKEGQNVTLSCEQNLNHDAMYWYRQDPGQGLRLIYYSQIVNDFQKGDIAEGYSVSREKKESFPLTVTSAQKNPTAFYLCASSIARGRTDTQYFGPGTRLTVL.

The chain recombines TRBV5-4 with TRBJ1-1; D not resolved. The V end was cut by 7 bases, the J end by 4 bases, with 17 bases between. The CDR3 loop spans 14 amino acids. Germline V CDR1 and CDR2: SGHNT, YYREEE (reference sequence). Written as DNA, the CDR3 is TGTGCCAGCTCTTTAGGTGCTAGGAGCACTGAAGCTTTCTTT. Translating it yields CASSLGARSTEAFF.

This chain links TRBV10-3 with TRBJ2-7; no clear D gene. V shed 3 bases and J shed 1 base, with 4 bases lying between them. The germline V gene encodes CDR1 ENHRY and CDR2 SYGVKD. This CDR3 contains 12 residues. In nucleotides, the CDR3 is TGTGCCATCAGTGACAGGTCCTACGAGCAGTACTTC. It translates to CAISDRSYEQYF.

The chain links TRBV7-9 to TRBJ1-4; 9 nucleotides match TRBD1. The V and J ends lost 5 bases and 4 bases, in that order; junction bases with no gene match: 2. The CDR3 runs 14 residues. CDR1 is SEHNR, CDR2 FQNEAQ, per germline (reference sequence). CDR3 coding DNA: TGTGCCAGCAGCCCGGGACAGGGTAATGAAAAACTGTTTTTT. This translates into CASSPGQGNEKLFF.

J is TRBJ2-7 and V is TRBV2, with TRBD1 identical over 8 bases. The germline CDR1 and CDR2 sequences are SNHLY and FYNNEI. V gave up 4 bases and J gave up 2 bases; unmatched junction bases: 4. This CDR3 spans 14 amino acids. CDR3 in DNA: TGTGCCAGCAGTGCCGACAGGGGAACCTACGAGCAGTACTTC. As protein: CASSADRGTYEQYF. Full variable domain (rest looked up from reference TRBV2 and TRBJ2-7): EPEVTQTPSHQVTQMGQEVILRCVPISNHLYFYWYRQILGQKVEFLVSFYNNEISEKSEIFDDQFSVERPDGSNFTLKIRSTKLEDSAMYFCASSADRGTYEQYFGPGTRLTVT.

Here the CDR3 DNA reads TGTGCCAGTAGTCTCACCGGAAGAAACACCATATATTTT. This encodes CASSLTGRNTIYF. This chain uses TRBV19 with TRBJ1-3; D gene uncertain. The CDR3 is 13 amino acids. Germline V gives CDR1 LNHDA, CDR2 SQIVND (reference sequence). V dropped 5 bases and J dropped 5 bases, with 10 bases sitting between them.

This clone was detected only once. One end of the junction is discordant with germline, which a read error may explain. This sequence joins TRBV7-7 and TRBJ2-3; 11 bases are a match to TRBD2. The germline V gene has CDR1 SSHAT and CDR2 FNYEAQ (reference sequence). This CDR3 is 15 amino acids long. CDR3 in DNA: TGTGCTAGCAGCCCGAGACTAGCGGGAACAGATACGCAGTATTTT. This encodes CASSPRLAGTDTQYF.

The rearrangement joins TRBV7-2 to TRBJ2-1; 8 positions agree with TRBD2. This CDR3 comprises 15 residues. V shed 8 bases, J shed 3 bases, and the junction held 9 bases outside the gene matches. The germline V gene has CDR1 SGHTA and CDR2 FQGNSA. The CDR3 loop is CASRIGLADYNEQFF. In nucleotides, the CDR3 is TGTGCCAGCCGGATAGGACTAGCAGACTACAATGAGCAGTTCTTC.

The chain is built from TRBV5-1 and TRBJ2-1; 14 bases match TRBD2. CDR1 SGHRS and CDR2 YFSETQ come from the germline V gene. This CDR3 is built from 17 residues. The V gene end was trimmed by 4 bases and the J gene end by 4 bases; junction bases not matched to a gene: 7. The CDR3 DNA sequence: TGCGCCAGCAGCGGAGGGACTAGCGGGGGCGATTACAATGAGCAGTTCTTC. As protein: CASSGGTSGGDYNEQFF.

The chain carries TRBV6-5 and TRBJ2-2, with a tentative D call TRBD2 (6 bases). Trimming left V 2 bases short and J 3 bases short, with 7 bases between. The CDR3 sequence is 14 residues long. Germline CDR1 and CDR2: MNHEY and SVGAGI. The CDR3 here is CASSYRGDTGELFF. The DNA of the CDR3 is TGTGCCAGCAGTTACCGCGGGGACACCGGGGAGCTGTTTTTT.

The chain has TRBV4-1 and TRBJ1-4; D gene ambiguous. The germline V and J ends were trimmed by 3 bases and 1 base, with 12 bases remaining between them. Germline V lookup: CDR1 MGHRA, CDR2 YSYEKL. This CDR3 contains 16 residues. Here the CDR3 reads CASSQIGTLTNEKLFF. In DNA, the CDR3 is TGCGCCAGCAGCCAGATAGGAACTTTAACTAATGAAAAACTGTTTTTT.

The chain is built from TRBV27 and TRBJ1-1; D is uncertain. CDR3 length: 14 residues. Trimming removed 6 bases from V and 1 base from J, with 12 bases in between. CDR1 and CDR2 (germline): MNHEY, SMNVEV (reference sequence). CDR3 sequence (DNA): TGTGCCAGCAGCGGGAACATCTGGAACACTGAAGCTTTCTTT. Translated: CASSGNIWNTEAFF.

V and J are TRBV5-1 and TRBJ1-1; no definite D call. The CDR3 covers 14 residues. From germline, CDR1 is SGHRS and CDR2 YFSETQ. V was cut by 0 bases and J by 3 bases, with 9 bases left in between. CDR3 sequence (DNA): TGCGCCAGCAGCTTGGGGCTCAGAGACACTGAAGCTTTCTTT. Its protein is CASSLGLRDTEAFF.

The rearrangement uses TRBV5-6 and TRBJ1-6, with TRBD1 as a possible D gene (6 bases). Deletions cut 1 base from V and 8 bases from J, with 13 bases between. The CDR3 runs to 15 residues. The V gene's germline CDR1 is SGHDT and CDR2 YYEEEE. CDR3 in DNA: TGTGCCAGCAGCTTGCAAGGACAGAACTATTCACCCCTCCACTTT. It encodes CASSLQGQNYSPLHF.

V usage is TRBV7-9 and J usage is TRBJ1-4; 7 nucleotides align to TRBD1. V lost 4 bases and J lost 3; bases outside the gene matches: 11. The CDR3 covers 17 residues. The V gene's germline CDR1 is SEHNR and CDR2 FQNEAQ (reference sequence). The DNA for the CDR3 is TGTGCCAGCAGCTCCACCTTACAGGGGTTGTCTAATGAAAAACTGTTTTTT. This codes for CASSSTLQGLSNEKLFF.

The rearrangement links TRBV5-4 to TRBJ1-4, with a tentative D call TRBD1 (6 bases). Between the trimmed V and J ends, which lost 4 bases and 2 bases, there was a span of 12 bases. The CDR3 runs to 15 residues. Germline V CDR1 and CDR2: SGHNT, YYREEE (reference sequence). The CDR3 region is CASSAKGGTNEKLFF. CDR3 bases: TGTGCCAGCAGCGCTAAGGGGGGGACTAATGAAAAACTGTTTTTT.

The chain links TRBV6-2 or TRBV6-3 to TRBJ1-2; D not certain. Germline CDR1 is MNHEY and CDR2 is SVGEGT. This CDR3 has 15 amino acids. V shed 5 bases and J shed 5 bases, with 18 bases lying between them. This chain's CDR3 is CASSNRLGRRYGYTF. As DNA, the CDR3 is TGTGCCAGCAGTAACCGACTCGGAAGAAGGTATGGCTACACCTTC.

The rearrangement uses TRBV14 and TRBJ1-2; D is unclear. The V and J ends lost 0 bases and 5 bases respectively, with 13 bases between them. CDR3 length equals 15 residues. Germline V CDR1 and CDR2: SGHDN, FVKESK. The CDR3: CASSQERDALYGYTF. The CDR3 DNA follows: TGTGCCAGCAGCCAAGAAAGAGACGCTCTTTATGGCTACACCTTC.

The chain links TRBV4-2 to TRBJ1-6; D is possibly TRBD1 (6 bases). The V end was cut by 0 bases, the J end by 10 bases, with 13 bases between. Germline V CDR1 and CDR2: LGHNA, YNFKEQ. The CDR3 has 15 residues. The DNA for the CDR3 is TGTGCCAGCAGCCAAGAGGGACGGGGGCAGTCACCCCTCCACTTT. Protein product: CASSQEGRGQSPLHF.

The chain links TRBV5-1 to TRBJ2-5; the match to TRBD2 covers 8 bases. Germline assignment: CDR1 SGHRS and CDR2 YFSETQ. The CDR3 has 14 residues. V was pared by 1 base and J by 5 bases, with 4 bases of the junction left unmatched. The CDR3 bases are TGCGCCAGCAGCTTGAGCGGGAGTGGGGAGACCCAGTACTTC. Translating gives CASSLSGSGETQYF.

This clone occurred once. The chain carries TRBV29-1 and TRBJ1-2, with TRBD1 identical over 9 bases. V lost 5 bases to trimming and J lost 6 bases; unmatched junction nucleotides: 19. This CDR3 region has 17 residues. Germline V gene sequence: CDR1 SQVTM, CDR2 ANQGSEA. This chain's CDR3 is CSVPKFGQGPVADGYTF. The CDR3 nucleotides are TGCAGCGTTCCTAAATTTGGACAGGGGCCCGTTGCCGATGGCTACACCTTC.

The chain employs TRBV10-3 and TRBJ2-7, with D maybe TRBD2 (5 bases). This CDR3 spans 13 amino acids. Trimming stripped 3 bases from V and 2 bases from J, with 8 bases between. The V gene's germline CDR1 is ENHRY and CDR2 SYGVKD. CDR3 amino acids: CAISDDGTYEQYF. In DNA form, the CDR3 reads TGTGCCATCAGTGACGACGGGACCTACGAGCAGTACTTC.

This chain uses TRBV10-3 with TRBJ2-7; D unresolved. This CDR3 spans 14 amino acids. Per germline, CDR1 ENHRY and CDR2 SYGVKD. The V gene lost 8 bases and the J gene lost 0 bases, with 14 bases spanning the gap. CDR3 DNA sequence: TGTGCCATCTCTAGGCTGGGATTCTCCTACGAGCAGTACTTC. It encodes CAISRLGFSYEQYF.

V usage is TRBV7-2 and J usage is TRBJ1-1; D is possibly TRBD1 (6 bases). The germline V and J ends were trimmed by 3 bases and 3 bases, with 11 bases remaining between them. This CDR3 is 14 amino acids long. Germline V gives CDR1 SGHTA, CDR2 FQGNSA. CDR3 in DNA: TGTGCCAGCAGCTTTCAGGGGCCCTACACTGAAGCTTTCTTT. Protein: CASSFQGPYTEAFF.

The rearrangement uses TRBV5-1 and TRBJ1-2; D possibly corresponds to TRBD1 (6 bases). V was cut by 4 bases and J by 3 bases, with 13 bases left in between. This CDR3 contains 14 residues. The germline gives CDR1 SGHRS, CDR2 YFSETQ. CDR3: CASSPTGPYYGYTF. CDR3 in DNA: TGCGCCAGCAGCCCGACAGGCCCGTACTATGGCTACACCTTC. Combining the CDR3 with reference TRBV5-1 and TRBJ1-2 gives the whole variable domain KAGVTQTPRYLIKTRGQQVTLSCSPISGHRSVSWYQQTPGQGLQFLFEYFSETQRNKGNFPGRFSGRQFSNSRSEMNVSTLELGDSALYLCASSPTGPYYGYTFGSGTRLTVV.

V and J are TRBV7-2 and TRBJ1-1, with a tentative D call TRBD1 (5 bases). CDR3 length equals 15 residues. V lost 2 bases and J 5 bases, leaving 15 bases between the germline ends. The germline CDR1 and CDR2 sequences are SGHTA and FQGNSA. CDR3 DNA sequence: TGTGCCAGCAGCTTACAGGGACTAGTAGGGACTGAAGCTTTCTTT. This sequence encodes CASSLQGLVGTEAFF.

The chain joins TRBV5-1 to TRBJ2-7; a weak D match, TRBD2 (5 bases). Germline CDR1 SGHRS, CDR2 YFSETQ. The CDR3 spans 15 residues. V gave up 3 bases and J gave up 0 bases, with 13 bases separating them. CDR3 protein: CASSSSRDLSYEQYF. CDR3 bases: TGCGCCAGCAGCTCCTCACGGGATCTCTCCTACGAGCAGTACTTC. Full variable domain (outside the CDR3, taken from reference TRBV5-1 and TRBJ2-7): KAGVTQTPRYLIKTRGQQVTLSCSPISGHRSVSWYQQTPGQGLQFLFEYFSETQRNKGNFPGRFSGRQFSNSRSEMNVSTLELGDSALYLCASSSSRDLSYEQYFGPGTRLTVT.

This clone was observed a handful of times. The chain is built from TRBV30 and TRBJ2-7; D possibly corresponds to TRBD2 (6 bases). Between the trimmed V and J ends, which lost 0 bases and 4 bases, there was a span of 10 bases. CDR3 size: 13 residues. Germline V gene sequence: CDR1 GTSNPN, CDR2 SVGIG (reference sequence). CDR3 amino acids: CAWSVLEGYEQYF. CDR3 sequence (DNA): TGTGCCTGGAGTGTATTGGAGGGGTACGAGCAGTACTTC.